This TCR beta chain was observed in a study of T-cell memory formation after mild COVID-19. A single record per CDR3 protein comes from TCRdb applying MiXCR to the 5' RACE reads. This sample has around 430,000 distinct CDR3 sequences, with about 15% found just once. A few counts support this clonotype. Antigen: not known. Study-wide results and limits: Whereas later expanders leaned CD4+, clones contracting day 15 to 85 showed a balanced CD4/CD8 makeup. Among CD4+ contracting clones, most were CM and EM, and CD8+ ones EMRA.

The clonotype originates from a man younger than 30 who had mild COVID-19 (a few samples of this study predate the infection). Cell type and time point are not known. The sample consisted of PBMCs or a T cell subset sorted from them (not recorded which).

The DNA of the CDR3 is TGTGCCAGTTCCGGACAGGACCAAGAGACCCAGTACTTC. Protein sequence: CASSGQDQETQYF. This chain links TRBV7-9 with TRBJ2-5, with 7 bases fitting TRBD1. V lost 9 bases to trimming and J lost 0 bases; unmatched junction nucleotides: 4. The germline V gene has CDR1 SEHNR and CDR2 FQNEAQ (reference sequence). The CDR3 extends over 13 amino acids.